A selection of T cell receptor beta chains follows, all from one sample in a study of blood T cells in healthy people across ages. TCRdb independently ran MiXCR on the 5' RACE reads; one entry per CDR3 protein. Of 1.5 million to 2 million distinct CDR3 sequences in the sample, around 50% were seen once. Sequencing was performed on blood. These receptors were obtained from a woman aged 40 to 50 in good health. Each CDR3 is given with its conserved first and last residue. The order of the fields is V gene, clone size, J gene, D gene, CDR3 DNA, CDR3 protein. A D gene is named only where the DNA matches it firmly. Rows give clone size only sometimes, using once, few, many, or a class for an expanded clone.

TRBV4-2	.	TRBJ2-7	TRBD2	TGTGCCAGCAGCCAAGAACTAGCGGGGGATGGGAGGCAGTACTTC	CASSQELAGDGRQYF
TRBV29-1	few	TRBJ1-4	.	TGCAGCGTTGAAGATCCCCAGGTGGTAACTAATGAAAAACTGTTTTTT	CSVEDPQVVTNEKLFF
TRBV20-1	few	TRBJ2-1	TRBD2	TGCAGTGCTAGAGATATCAGCGGGGGGGTCAATGAGCAGTTCTTC	CSARDISGGVNEQFF
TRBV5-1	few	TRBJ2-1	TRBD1	TGCGCCAGCAGCTTGGAGGGACAGGGGACCGACAATGAGCAGTTCTTC	CASSLEGQGTDNEQFF
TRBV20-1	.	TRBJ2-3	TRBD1	TGCAGTGCTAGAAAGGACAGGTCTGCGGATACGCAGTATTTT	CSARKDRSADTQYF
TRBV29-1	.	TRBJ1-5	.	TGCAGCGTTGCTGGACAGTATAACCAGCCCCAGCATTTT	CSVAGQYNQPQHF
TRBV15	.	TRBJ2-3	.	TGTGCCACCAGCACGGGGGATACGCAGTATTTT	CATSTGDTQYF
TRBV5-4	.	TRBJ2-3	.	TGTGCCAGCTCTGGGGGGGGCATTAGGACAGATACGCAGTATTTT	CASSGGGIRTDTQYF
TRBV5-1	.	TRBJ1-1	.	TGCGCCAGCAGCGCAGGGCTTTTGGACACTGAAGCTTTCTTT	CASSAGLLDTEAFF
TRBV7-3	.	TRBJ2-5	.	TGTGCCAGCAGCTTAAATGGCAGGGATGGAGAGACCCAGTACTTC	CASSLNGRDGETQYF
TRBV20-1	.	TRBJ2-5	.	TGCGGCCAGGGTCAAGAGACCCAGTACTTC	CGQGQETQYF
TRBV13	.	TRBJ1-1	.	TGTGCCAGCAGCCGGGCGGTCGACACTGAAGCTTTCTTT	CASSRAVDTEAFF
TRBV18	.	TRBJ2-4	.	TGTGCCAGCTCACCACCGGGAAGGGACATACAGTACTTC	CASSPPGRDIQYF
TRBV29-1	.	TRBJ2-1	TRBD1	TGCAGCGTTGGAAGGGGGCCCAATGAGCAGTTCTTC	CSVGRGPNEQFF
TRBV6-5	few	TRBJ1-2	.	TGTGCCAGCAGGCCGATACAGGGTTGGGGCTACACCTTC	CASRPIQGWGYTF
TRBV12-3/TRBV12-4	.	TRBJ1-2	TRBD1	TGTGCCAGCAGTATCCAGGGGGTGGGGGGCTACACCTTC	CASSIQGVGGYTF
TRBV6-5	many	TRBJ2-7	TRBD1	TGTGCCAGCAGTTATGGGACAGGCTACGAGCAGTACTTC	CASSYGTGYEQYF
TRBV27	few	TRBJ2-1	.	TGTGCCAGCAGTTTTGGGTATGAGCAGTTCTTC	CASSFGYEQFF
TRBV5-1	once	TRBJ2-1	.	TGCGCCAGCAGCTTGTCCAGGGGAGTAAGTGAGCAGTTCTTC	CASSLSRGVSEQFF
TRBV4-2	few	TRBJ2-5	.	TGTGCCAGCAGCCCCCGTGGTGGGGGGATAGAGACCCAGTACTTC	CASSPRGGGIETQYF
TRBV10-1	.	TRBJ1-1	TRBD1	TGCGCCAGCAAGACAGGGATGAACACTGAAGCTTTCTTT	CASKTGMNTEAFF
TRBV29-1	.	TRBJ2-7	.	TGCAGCGTTGGGGTCACCAGTTACGAGCAGTACTTC	CSVGVTSYEQYF
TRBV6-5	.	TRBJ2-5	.	TGTGCCAGCAGTTACTCGATGGCGGCAGAAGAGACCCAGTACTTC	CASSYSMAAEETQYF
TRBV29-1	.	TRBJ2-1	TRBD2	TGCAGCGTAACCGGACTAGCGGGGGAAAGGGCTTACAATGAGCAGTTCTTC	CSVTGLAGERAYNEQFF
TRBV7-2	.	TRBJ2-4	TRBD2	TGTGCCAGCAGCACGACTAGCGGGGGGATTCAGTACTTC	CASSTTSGGIQYF
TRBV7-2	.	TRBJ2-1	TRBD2	TGTGCCAGCAGCATACTCGGACTAGGAGGTGGCAATGAGCAGTTCTTC	CASSILGLGGGNEQFF
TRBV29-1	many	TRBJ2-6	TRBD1	TGCAGCGTTGAAGACCCGGGACAGGGGGGATCTGGGGCCAACGTCCTGACTTTC	CSVEDPGQGGSGANVLTF
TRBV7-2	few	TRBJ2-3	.	TGTGCCAGCAGCTTAACGGGAGTGGGCACAGATACGCAGTATTTT	CASSLTGVGTDTQYF
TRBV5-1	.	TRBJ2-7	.	TGCGCCAGCAGCATGACAGGAGTTGGGGGGTACGAGCAGTACTTC	CASSMTGVGGYEQYF
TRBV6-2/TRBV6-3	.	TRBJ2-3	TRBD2	TGTGCCAGCAGACCACTCCCCGGGGGGGTGAGCCATACGCAGTATTTT	CASRPLPGGVSHTQYF
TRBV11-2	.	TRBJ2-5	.	TGTGCCAGCAGCTTTCTGGGCTCTAGTCGACGGGGGGCCCTTTGGGAGACCCAGTACTTC	CASSFLGSSRRGALWETQYF
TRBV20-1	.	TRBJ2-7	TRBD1	TGCAGTGCTAGCACAGGGGAAGACGAGCAGTACTTC	CSASTGEDEQYF
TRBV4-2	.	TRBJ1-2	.	TGTGCCAGCAGCCAATCACAGGGAGAAACTCGTTATGGCTACACCTTC	CASSQSQGETRYGYTF
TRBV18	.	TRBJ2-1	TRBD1	TGTGCCAGCTCACCCACCCAGGGGGCCGGTGAGCAGTTCTTC	CASSPTQGAGEQFF
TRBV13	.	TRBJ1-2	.	TGTGCCAGCAGCTCGATGGAGGGCTACACCTTC	CASSSMEGYTF
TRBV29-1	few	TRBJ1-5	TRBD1	TGCAGCGCGACAGGGATTGATAGCAATCAGCCCCAGCATTTT	CSATGIDSNQPQHF
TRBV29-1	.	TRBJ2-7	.	TGCAGCGTCGACACCGGGCATCCCTACGAGCAGTACTTC	CSVDTGHPYEQYF
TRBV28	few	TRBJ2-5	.	TGTGCCAGCAAGGGCTATAGGGAGACCCAGTACTTC	CASKGYRETQYF
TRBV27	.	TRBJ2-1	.	TGTGCCAGCAGTGCGAGGGGGGGTTACAATGAGCAGTTCTTC	CASSARGGYNEQFF
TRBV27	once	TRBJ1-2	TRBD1	TGTGCCAGCAGTATGGGACAGGCGAACTATGGCTACACCTTC	CASSMGQANYGYTF